This T cell receptor (beta chain) was identified during a study of identical twins. Trimming removed 0 bases from V and 2 bases from J; junction bases left unmatched: 3. Germline CDR1 reads ENHRY; CDR2 reads SYGVKD. This CDR3 comprises 17 residues. Each CDR3 protein is one row after TCRdb ran MiXCR on the 5' RACE reads. The sample yields about 260,000 distinct CDR3 sequences, about 7.3% seen once. This clonotype was seen a few times. This same sample was also taken into another study, of yellow fever vaccine responses in identical twins.

Sequenced material: memory (CD45RO+) T cells sorted from blood. The receptor's source is a woman between 18 and 29 years old in good health. This sequence joins TRBV10-3 and TRBJ2-6, with TRBD2 identical over 8 bases. CDR3 amino acids: CAISESIGGAGANVLTF. The CDR3 DNA sequence: TGTGCCATCAGTGAGTCGATCGGGGGGGCTGGGGCCAACGTCCTGACTTTC.